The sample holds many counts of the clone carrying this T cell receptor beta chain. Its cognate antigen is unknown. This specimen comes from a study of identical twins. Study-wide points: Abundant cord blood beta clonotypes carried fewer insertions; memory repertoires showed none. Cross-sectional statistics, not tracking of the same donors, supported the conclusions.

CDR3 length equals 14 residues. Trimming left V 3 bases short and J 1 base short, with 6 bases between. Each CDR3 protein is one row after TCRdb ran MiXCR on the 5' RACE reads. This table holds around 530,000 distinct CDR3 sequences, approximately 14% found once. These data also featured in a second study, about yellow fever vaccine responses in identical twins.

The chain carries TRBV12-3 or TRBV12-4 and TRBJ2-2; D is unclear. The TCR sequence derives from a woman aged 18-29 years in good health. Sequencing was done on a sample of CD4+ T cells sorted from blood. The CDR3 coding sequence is TGTGCCAGCAGTTTTCTACAGAACACCGGGGAGCTGTTTTTT. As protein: CASSFLQNTGELFF.